A single sample gave rise to the 3 T cell receptor beta chains below, sequenced in a study of CD8+ T cells in alopecia areata. Following RNA extraction, reverse transcription yielded cDNA that acted as the sequencing template. The data were produced by immunoSEQ multiplex PCR, yet TCRdb's version contains in-frame clones alone and is incomplete. The sample gives about 150,000 clones, 55% to 65% of which show up once; around 5% is in the top ten. What was sequenced was CD4+ T cells sorted from blood. Receptor source: a human donor in good health.

The chain couples TRBV6-1 to TRBJ1-2; D is ambiguous. Germline CDR1 is MNHNS and CDR2 is SASEGT. The ends were cut back, 0 bases at V and 8 bases at J, with 10 bases in the middle. The CDR3 covers 13 residues. The CDR3 bases are TGTGCCAGCAGTGAAGCGAAAGGGATCGGCTACACCTTC. Translation: CASSEAKGIGYTF.

This chain joins TRBV30 and TRBJ1-2; perhaps TRBD1 as D (5 bases). Germline CDR1 reads GTSNPN; CDR2 reads SVGIG (reference sequence). The CDR3 contains 17 residues. V shed 1 base and J shed 4 bases, with 22 bases lying between them. The CDR3 DNA is TGTGCCTGGAGTGAGATCGGGAACAGGATCGGGGGCTATGGCTACACCTTC. It translates to CAWSEIGNRIGGYGYTF.

This clone is a singleton in its sample. J is TRBJ2-3 and V is TRBV9; TRBD2 aligns across 9 bases. V gave up 3 bases and J gave up 2 bases; unmatched junction bases: 7. Germline V CDR1 and CDR2: SGDLS, YYNGEE. The CDR3 is 16 amino acids. The CDR3 spells CASSAKSGRTTDTQYF. As DNA, the CDR3 is TGTGCCAGCAGCGCTAAAAGCGGGAGGACCACAGATACGCAGTATTTT.